A selection of T cell receptor beta chains follows, all from one sample in a study of blood T cell repertoires in COVID-19. The table came from immunoSEQ multiplex PCR; TCRdb's copy has only in-frame clones and leaves some out. The sample carries about 220,000 clones, approximately 78% recorded once. The sequencing input was peripheral blood. The receptors were sampled from a woman in her seventies with COVID-19, enrolled during active disease. The CDR3 runs from the conserved cysteine through the conserved F or W. Fields, in order: J gene, D gene, V gene, clone size, CDR3 DNA, CDR3 protein. A D gene is named only where the DNA matches it firmly. Clone size appears in some rows only: once, few, many, or a class for an expanded clone.

J: TRBJ2-7; D: -; V: TRBV4-1; size: -; DNA: TGCGCCAGCAGCCAAGGATTTGGGGCAGGGGCCTACGAGCAGTACTTC; CDR3: CASSQGFGAGAYEQYF
J: TRBJ2-1; D: TRBD2; V: TRBV7-9; size: -; DNA: TGTGCCAGCAGCTGGAGGACTAGCGGGAGTTCAAATGAGCAGTTCTTC; CDR3: CASSWRTSGSSNEQFF
J: TRBJ1-3; D: TRBD1; V: TRBV4-1; size: once; DNA: TGCGCCAGCAGCCAACCCGACAGGGCTGGAAACACCATATATTTT; CDR3: CASSQPDRAGNTIYF
J: TRBJ2-1; D: TRBD2; V: TRBV6-5; size: -; DNA: TGTGCCAGCAGCGCGGGAGGTCCCTCCTACAATGAGCAGTTCTTC; CDR3: CASSAGGPSYNEQFF
J: TRBJ1-4; D: -; V: TRBV7-2; size: -; DNA: TGTGCCAGCAGCTTAGATAGAGGGTTAGTGGCGACTAATGAAAAACTGTTTTTT; CDR3: CASSLDRGLVATNEKLFF
J: TRBJ2-3; D: -; V: TRBV19; size: -; DNA: TGTGCCAGTAGTATACACAGGAACACAGATACGCAGTATTTT; CDR3: CASSIHRNTDTQYF
J: TRBJ1-2; D: -; V: TRBV11-2; size: -; DNA: TGTGCCAGCAGCTTATACGGGGGGGGCATCGGTGGCTACACCTTC; CDR3: CASSLYGGGIGGYTF
J: TRBJ2-7; D: -; V: TRBV11-3; size: -; DNA: TGTGCCAGCAGCCTGACGACTAATACCTACGAGCAGTACTTC; CDR3: CASSLTTNTYEQYF
J: TRBJ2-3; D: -; V: TRBV25-1; size: -; DNA: TGTGCCAGCAGTGATCCCTCCGGGAGTACAGATACGCAGTATTTT; CDR3: CASSDPSGSTDTQYF
J: TRBJ1-3; D: -; V: TRBV30; size: -; DNA: TGTGCCTGCACGGTTGGAGCGGATGAAAACACCATATATTTT; CDR3: CACTVGADENTIYF
J: TRBJ2-7; D: TRBD2; V: TRBV20-1; size: -; DNA: TGCAGTGCGGGGGGGTCCTACGAGCAGTACTTC; CDR3: CSAGGSYEQYF
J: TRBJ2-1; D: -; V: TRBV28; size: -; DNA: TGTGCCAGCAGAAATTCCGAGCTCGGCTACAATGAGCAGTTCTTC; CDR3: CASRNSELGYNEQFF
J: TRBJ1-2; D: -; V: TRBV2; size: once; DNA: TGTGCCAGCAGTGAAGGCCAGGATTATGGCTACACCTTC; CDR3: CASSEGQDYGYTF
J: TRBJ1-1; D: -; V: TRBV27; size: -; DNA: TGTGCCAGCAGCTTGACACGGAACACTGAAGCTTTCTTT; CDR3: CASSLTRNTEAFF
J: TRBJ1-3; D: -; V: TRBV6-1; size: -; DNA: TGTGCCAGCAGTGAACAGCTCGGGGAGCCTTGGAACACCATATATTTT; CDR3: CASSEQLGEPWNTIYF
J: TRBJ1-2; D: -; V: TRBV15; size: -; DNA: TGTGCCACCAGCAGAGATCAACTTGGCTACACCTTC; CDR3: CATSRDQLGYTF
J: TRBJ2-1; D: TRBD2; V: TRBV7-8; size: once; DNA: TGTGCCAGCAGCCTGGTGGGGGGGAGGTACAATGAGCAGTTCTTC; CDR3: CASSLVGGRYNEQFF
J: TRBJ2-2; D: TRBD1; V: TRBV18; size: -; DNA: TGTGCCAGCTCACCCAACGGACAGGCTGGGGACACCGGGGAGCTGTTTTTT; CDR3: CASSPNGQAGDTGELFF
J: TRBJ1-2; D: TRBD1; V: TRBV18; size: -; DNA: TGTGCCAGCTCACCAACCCAGACAGGGGAGGCCTATGGCTACACCTTC; CDR3: CASSPTQTGEAYGYTF
J: TRBJ2-1; D: -; V: TRBV28; size: -; DNA: TGTGCCAACCGAGGGACACTGAGCTCCTACAATGAGCAGTTCTTC; CDR3: CANRGTLSSYNEQFF
J: TRBJ2-7; D: -; V: TRBV30; size: -; DNA: TGTGCCTGGAGGGGACATTCCGCCTACGAGCAGTACTTC; CDR3: CAWRGHSAYEQYF
J: TRBJ2-7; D: TRBD2; V: TRBV9; size: -; DNA: TGTGCCAGCAGCCTTGGACTAGCGGAGGGGGCCGAGCAGTACTTC; CDR3: CASSLGLAEGAEQYF
J: TRBJ2-7; D: TRBD2; V: TRBV6-5; size: -; DNA: TGTGCCAGCAGGGGACTAGCGCCCAATTCCTACGAGCAGTACTTC; CDR3: CASRGLAPNSYEQYF
J: TRBJ1-1; D: -; V: TRBV21-1; size: -; DNA: TGTGCCAGCAGCAAAGAAAGCGGGCATGAAGCTTTCTTT; CDR3: CASSKESGHEAFF
J: TRBJ2-1; D: TRBD1; V: TRBV29-1; size: once; DNA: TGCAGCGTTTGGAGCTCCGGGACAGGCAATGAGCAGTTCTTC; CDR3: CSVWSSGTGNEQFF
J: TRBJ2-6; D: -; V: TRBV18; size: -; DNA: TGTGCCAGCTCAGGTGTGACAGCCCTCTCTGGGGCCAACGTCCTGACTTTC; CDR3: CASSGVTALSGANVLTF
J: TRBJ2-7; D: TRBD2; V: TRBV5-1; size: -; DNA: TGCGCCAGCAGCTTGGATGCGGGAGGGCGAGAGCAGTACTTC; CDR3: CASSLDAGGREQYF
J: TRBJ1-5; D: -; V: TRBV16; size: -; DNA: TGTGCCAGCAGCCCCGGGGATTCCAATCAGCCCCAGCATTTT; CDR3: CASSPGDSNQPQHF
J: TRBJ2-7; D: TRBD1; V: TRBV30; size: few; DNA: TGTGCCTGGAGCTCAGGGGGCTACGAGCAGTACTTC; CDR3: CAWSSGGYEQYF
J: TRBJ2-1; D: -; V: TRBV11-3; size: -; DNA: TGTGCCAGCAGCTTAGGTCAGACCTACAATGAGCAGTTCTTC; CDR3: CASSLGQTYNEQFF
J: TRBJ2-7; D: TRBD2; V: TRBV6-5; size: once; DNA: TGTGCCACTTGGACTAGCGGGAGTTCCTACGAGCAGTACTTC; CDR3: CATWTSGSSYEQYF
J: TRBJ2-6; D: TRBD1; V: TRBV24-1; size: -; DNA: TGTGCCACCAGTGGTAGACCGGGACAGTCCTCTGGGGCCAACGTCCTGACTTTC; CDR3: CATSGRPGQSSGANVLTF
J: TRBJ1-3; D: -; V: TRBV9; size: once; DNA: TGTGCCAGCAGCGTAGAACCAAATGGGGCCTCTGGAAACACCATATATTTT; CDR3: CASSVEPNGASGNTIYF
J: TRBJ2-7; D: -; V: TRBV3-1/TRBV3-2; size: -; DNA: TGTGCCAGCAGCCCACGGACAGCTCACGAGCAGTACTTC; CDR3: CASSPRTAHEQYF
J: TRBJ1-1; D: -; V: TRBV24-1; size: -; DNA: TGTGGAAAGGAAGACAGAGCCTCCAACACTGAAGCTTTCTTT; CDR3: CGKEDRASNTEAFF
J: TRBJ1-3; D: -; V: TRBV28; size: -; DNA: TGTGCCAGCAGTTTCGCACAGGTTTTTTCTGGAAACACCATATATTTT; CDR3: CASSFAQVFSGNTIYF
J: TRBJ2-1; D: TRBD1; V: TRBV28; size: -; DNA: TGTGCCAGCAGTTTCCCCAGGGGGCTAGGATACAATGAGCAGTTCTTC; CDR3: CASSFPRGLGYNEQFF
J: TRBJ2-7; D: -; V: TRBV19; size: -; DNA: TGTGCCAGTAGTATTAGGGGTAGTCCCTACGAGCAGTACTTC; CDR3: CASSIRGSPYEQYF
J: TRBJ1-4; D: -; V: TRBV6-5; size: -; DNA: TGTGCCAGCAGTTACTCTTTTTTAGGGGATAATGAAAAACTGTTTTTT; CDR3: CASSYSFLGDNEKLFF
J: TRBJ1-2; D: -; V: TRBV5-6; size: -; DNA: TGTGCCAGCAGCTGGTTCAGGGTAGTAGGCGGCTACACCTTC; CDR3: CASSWFRVVGGYTF
J: TRBJ2-7; D: -; V: TRBV11-2; size: -; DNA: TGTGCCAGCAGCTCTGGCCGTTATACGGGCGAGCAGTACTTC; CDR3: CASSSGRYTGEQYF
J: TRBJ1-5; D: TRBD1; V: TRBV7-2; size: -; DNA: TGTGCCAGCAGCCCCGGACAGGGGGCAGGTCAGCCCCAGCATTTT; CDR3: CASSPGQGAGQPQHF
J: TRBJ2-1; D: TRBD1; V: TRBV28; size: many; DNA: TGTGCCAGCAGTTCATGGGACAGCGAGCAGTTCTTC; CDR3: CASSSWDSEQFF
J: TRBJ2-7; D: -; V: TRBV5-8; size: -; DNA: TGTGCCAGCAGCCTCAGCGCAGGACTCTCCTACGAGCAGTACTTC; CDR3: CASSLSAGLSYEQYF
J: TRBJ2-7; D: TRBD2; V: TRBV27; size: few; DNA: TGTGCCAGCAGGCCCGGGACTAGCGGGGGAACCTACGAGCAGTACTTC; CDR3: CASRPGTSGGTYEQYF
J: TRBJ1-5; D: -; V: TRBV19; size: -; DNA: TGTGCCAGTAGTATACGTGAGATTAGCAATCAGCCCCAGCATTTT; CDR3: CASSIREISNQPQHF
J: TRBJ1-2; D: -; V: TRBV12-2; size: -; DNA: TGTGCAAGTCGTCAACCGGGACAGGGGGCCTATGGCTACACCTTC; CDR3: CASRQPGQGAYGYTF
J: TRBJ2-3; D: -; V: TRBV2; size: -; DNA: TGTGCCAGCAGTCTCCGGGAGAGATCAGATACGCAGTATTTT; CDR3: CASSLRERSDTQYF
J: TRBJ1-6; D: -; V: TRBV2; size: -; DNA: TGTGCCAGCAGACCGGATAATTCACCCCTCCACTTT; CDR3: CASRPDNSPLHF
J: TRBJ2-2; D: TRBD2; V: TRBV30; size: -; DNA: TGTGCCTGGACCAGCGGGAGAACGTACACCGGGGAGCTGTTTTTT; CDR3: CAWTSGRTYTGELFF
J: TRBJ2-7; D: -; V: TRBV5-6; size: once; DNA: TGTGCCAGCAGCCGCAGGAGGGCGGCCTACGAGCAGTACTTC; CDR3: CASSRRRAAYEQYF
J: TRBJ2-7; D: -; V: TRBV21-1; size: few; DNA: TGTGCCAGCAGCAAGCGATACAGGGTCGAGCAGTACTTC; CDR3: CASSKRYRVEQYF
J: TRBJ2-7; D: TRBD2; V: TRBV3-1/TRBV3-2; size: -; DNA: TGTGCCAGCAGCCAAGGGCTAGCGGCCTCCTACGAGCAGTACTTC; CDR3: CASSQGLAASYEQYF
J: TRBJ1-5; D: TRBD1; V: TRBV7-9; size: -; DNA: TGTGCCAGCAGCTTAGGACAGGGGAGGGATAGCAATCAGCCCCAGCATTTT; CDR3: CASSLGQGRDSNQPQHF
J: TRBJ1-1; D: -; V: TRBV6-5; size: -; DNA: TGTGCCAGCAGTCCCGGACCACAGGGCACCACTGAAGCTTTCTTT; CDR3: CASSPGPQGTTEAFF
J: TRBJ1-2; D: TRBD1; V: TRBV6-2/TRBV6-3; size: -; DNA: TGTGCCAGCAGTGAGCCGGGACAGGAGGAGGGCTACACCTTC; CDR3: CASSEPGQEEGYTF
J: TRBJ1-2; D: TRBD1; V: TRBV24-1; size: -; DNA: TGTGCCACCAGCCACCCGGGACAGAGCTATGGCTACACCTTC; CDR3: CATSHPGQSYGYTF
J: TRBJ2-7; D: -; V: TRBV21-1; size: -; DNA: TGTGCCAGCAGCCCCAAGTCGTGGTTAGCGGTCTCCTACGAGCAGTACTTC; CDR3: CASSPKSWLAVSYEQYF